This is a list of T cell receptor beta chains from one sample in a study of identical twins. MiXCR, run by TCRdb on the 5' RACE reads, gives a single entry per CDR3 protein. The repertoire includes more than 600,000 distinct CDR3 sequences, roughly 18% of them detected once, and around 12% sits in the top ten. These data were also filed under a second study, of T cells expressing NK-cell markers.

Source material: PBMCs. The origin of the receptors is a woman between 18 and 30 years old in good health. The CDR3 runs from the conserved cysteine through the conserved F or W. Each record gives: V gene, clone size, D gene, J gene, CDR3 protein, CDR3 DNA. D genes are given only for firm matches. Only part of the rows carry a size: once, few, many, or a class if the clone is expanded.

V gene: TRBV20-1; clone size: -; D gene: -; J gene: TRBJ2-7; CDR3 protein: CSARDGKTQHEQYF; CDR3 DNA: TGCAGTGCTAGAGACGGAAAAACCCAACACGAGCAGTACTTC
V gene: TRBV20-1; clone size: few; D gene: -; J gene: TRBJ2-3; CDR3 protein: CSARPPGGVRESTDTQYF; CDR3 DNA: TGCAGTGCTAGGCCTCCCGGAGGGGTAAGGGAAAGCACAGATACGCAGTATTTT
V gene: TRBV6-1; clone size: few; D gene: TRBD1; J gene: TRBJ2-3; CDR3 protein: CAVGQGAPDTQYF; CDR3 DNA: TGTGCCGTCGGACAGGGGGCCCCAGATACGCAGTATTTT
V gene: TRBV5-8; clone size: -; D gene: -; J gene: TRBJ2-4; CDR3 protein: CASSLWGWDIQYF; CDR3 DNA: TGTGCCAGCAGCTTATGGGGGTGGGACATTCAGTACTTC
V gene: TRBV20-1; clone size: few; D gene: TRBD2; J gene: TRBJ2-3; CDR3 protein: CSASGLAGITDTQYF; CDR3 DNA: TGCAGTGCTTCGGGACTAGCGGGGATCACAGATACGCAGTATTTT
V gene: TRBV20-1; clone size: -; D gene: -; J gene: TRBJ2-4; CDR3 protein: CSARDEGWVAKNIQYF; CDR3 DNA: TGCAGTGCTAGAGATGAGGGCTGGGTGGCCAAAAACATTCAGTACTTC
V gene: TRBV12-3/TRBV12-4; clone size: few; D gene: -; J gene: TRBJ2-6; CDR3 protein: CASSGRLDVLTF; CDR3 DNA: TGTGCCAGCAGCGGACGCCTGGACGTCCTGACTTTC
V gene: TRBV12-3/TRBV12-4; clone size: -; D gene: -; J gene: TRBJ1-5; CDR3 protein: CASSKRPDSNQPQHF; CDR3 DNA: TGTGCCAGCAGTAAACGGCCAGACTCCAATCAGCCCCAGCATTTT
V gene: TRBV7-9; clone size: few; D gene: TRBD1; J gene: TRBJ2-1; CDR3 protein: CASSSGQVGYNEQFF; CDR3 DNA: TGTGCCAGCAGCTCGGGACAGGTAGGCTACAATGAGCAGTTCTTC
V gene: TRBV7-2; clone size: -; D gene: -; J gene: TRBJ2-5; CDR3 protein: CASSPHPRETQYF; CDR3 DNA: TGTGCCAGCAGCCCCCACCCCCGAGAGACCCAGTACTTC
V gene: TRBV2; clone size: -; D gene: -; J gene: TRBJ2-2; CDR3 protein: CASSAGARRVGTGELFF; CDR3 DNA: TGTGCCAGCAGTGCGGGCGCACGGAGGGTGGGGACCGGGGAGCTGTTTTTT
V gene: TRBV3-1; clone size: -; D gene: TRBD2; J gene: TRBJ2-7; CDR3 protein: CASSQEAGGGARTYEQYF; CDR3 DNA: TGTGCCAGCAGCCAAGAAGCGGGGGGGGGCGCGAGGACCTACGAGCAGTACTTC
V gene: TRBV3-1; clone size: few; D gene: -; J gene: TRBJ2-2; CDR3 protein: CASSPQGGRTGELFF; CDR3 DNA: TGTGCCAGCAGCCCTCAGGGGGGCCGCACCGGGGAGCTGTTTTTT
V gene: TRBV29-1; clone size: few; D gene: -; J gene: TRBJ2-2; CDR3 protein: CSATARQSGELFF; CDR3 DNA: TGCAGCGCGACGGCCCGGCAGAGCGGGGAGCTGTTTTTT
V gene: TRBV7-2; clone size: few; D gene: -; J gene: TRBJ1-1; CDR3 protein: CASSLMAGVMNTEAFF; CDR3 DNA: TGTGCCAGCAGCTTAATGGCAGGCGTAATGAACACTGAAGCTTTCTTT
V gene: TRBV5-1; clone size: -; D gene: -; J gene: TRBJ1-1; CDR3 protein: CASSLALTGTRMNTEAFF; CDR3 DNA: TGCGCCAGCAGCTTGGCGTTAACCGGGACACGCATGAACACTGAAGCTTTCTTT
V gene: TRBV7-9; clone size: few; D gene: -; J gene: TRBJ2-1; CDR3 protein: CATAQWSSYNEQFF; CDR3 DNA: TGTGCCACGGCACAGTGGAGCTCCTACAATGAGCAGTTCTTC
V gene: TRBV4-3; clone size: many; D gene: -; J gene: TRBJ2-7; CDR3 protein: CASSQVEGPPYEQYF; CDR3 DNA: TGCGCCAGCAGCCAAGTCGAGGGCCCGCCCTACGAGCAGTACTTC
V gene: TRBV5-1; clone size: few; D gene: TRBD1; J gene: TRBJ2-1; CDR3 protein: CASSEGQLSYNEQFF; CDR3 DNA: TGCGCCAGCAGCGAGGGACAGCTATCCTACAATGAGCAGTTCTTC
V gene: TRBV7-2; clone size: -; D gene: -; J gene: TRBJ2-7; CDR3 protein: CASSYLGQTPYEQYF; CDR3 DNA: TGTGCCAGCAGCTACCTCGGACAGACTCCCTACGAGCAGTACTTC
V gene: TRBV12-3/TRBV12-4; clone size: -; D gene: -; J gene: TRBJ1-1; CDR3 protein: CASSSTLIGLNTEAFF; CDR3 DNA: TGTGCCAGCAGTTCAACATTGATTGGTTTGAACACTGAAGCTTTCTTT
V gene: TRBV12-3/TRBV12-4; clone size: many; D gene: TRBD2; J gene: TRBJ2-7; CDR3 protein: CASSLGGTSSYEQYF; CDR3 DNA: TGTGCCAGCAGTTTAGGTGGGACTAGCTCGTACGAGCAGTACTTC